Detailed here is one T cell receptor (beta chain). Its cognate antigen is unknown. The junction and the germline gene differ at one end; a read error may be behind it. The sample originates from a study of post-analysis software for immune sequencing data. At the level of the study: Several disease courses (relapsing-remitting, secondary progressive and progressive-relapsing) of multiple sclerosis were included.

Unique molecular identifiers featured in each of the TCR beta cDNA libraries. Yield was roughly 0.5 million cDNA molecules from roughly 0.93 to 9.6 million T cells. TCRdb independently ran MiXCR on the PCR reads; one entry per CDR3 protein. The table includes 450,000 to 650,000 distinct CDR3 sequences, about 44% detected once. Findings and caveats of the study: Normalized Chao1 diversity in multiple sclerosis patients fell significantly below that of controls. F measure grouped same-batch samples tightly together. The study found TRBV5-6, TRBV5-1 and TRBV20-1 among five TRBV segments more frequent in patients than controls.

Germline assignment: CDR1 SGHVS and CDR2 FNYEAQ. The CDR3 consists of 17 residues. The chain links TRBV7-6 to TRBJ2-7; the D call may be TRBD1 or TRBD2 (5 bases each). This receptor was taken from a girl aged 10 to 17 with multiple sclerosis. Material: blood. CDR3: CAISFTWTPQGSDEQYF. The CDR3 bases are TGTGCCATCAGCTTTACGTGGACTCCCCAGGGTTCGGACGAGCAGTACTTC.